Below, one T cell receptor (beta chain) is given with its context. This record belongs to a study of CD8+ T cells in alopecia areata. The overall study: Each of the treated patients was given oral tofacitinib, 5 to 10 mg twice daily, for moderate-to-severe alopecia areata.

With 10 bases removed from V and 9 bases from J, the gap between germline ends came to 10 bases. CDR1 MDHEN and CDR2 SYDVKM come from the germline V gene. The CDR3 has 10 amino acids. Sorting separated CD4+ and CD8+ T cells out of PBMCs. Sequencing templates came from extracted RNA that was reverse transcribed into cDNA. Only in-frame clones appear in the TCRdb table, and some are missing; sequencing was by immunoSEQ multiplex PCR. This sample has about 98,000 clones, with over 40% found just once. The chain has TRBV28 and TRBJ1-5; D is ambiguous. The receptor was derived from a human donor with alopecia areata. The sequencing input was CD4+ T cells sorted from blood. Here the CDR3 reads CAIPNGPQHF. The CDR3 nucleotides read TGTGCCATACCTAACGGGCCCCAGCATTTT.